This record covers a single T cell receptor beta chain. Its target is not known. This sample stems from a study of T cells in Graves' hyperthyroidism and ophthalmopathy. Authors of the study amplified TCR beta CDR3 regions from RNA transcripts. In the first-round RT-PCR of the TCR CDR3, the HTBI primer set was used. TCRdb re-called the multiplex PCR reads with MiXCR, one entry per CDR3 protein. The sample includes roughly 580,000 distinct CDR3 sequences, about 43% of them seen just once. Trimming pared 6 bases from V and 6 bases from J, leaving 14 bases between. Germline V gene data show CDR1 as MGHDK and CDR2 as SYGVNS. The CDR3 has 13 residues. Points from the study as a whole: Ophthalmopathy was distinguished from stable hyperthyroidism by 13 V-J signatures. Before onset, by a median of approximately 6.8 months, the model predicted ophthalmopathy.

Lactation, pregnancy, other autoimmune disease or uncontrolled infection led to exclusion of patients. The chain uses TRBV25-1 and TRBJ1-2, with D hard to call. The source of this sequence is a woman between 18 and 29 years old with Graves' hyperthyroidism. Sequencing input: peripheral blood or thyroid tissue (not recorded which). In DNA, the CDR3 is TGTGCCAGCAGCCTGGAATCGGACGATGGCTACACCTTC. Its protein is CASSLESDDGYTF.